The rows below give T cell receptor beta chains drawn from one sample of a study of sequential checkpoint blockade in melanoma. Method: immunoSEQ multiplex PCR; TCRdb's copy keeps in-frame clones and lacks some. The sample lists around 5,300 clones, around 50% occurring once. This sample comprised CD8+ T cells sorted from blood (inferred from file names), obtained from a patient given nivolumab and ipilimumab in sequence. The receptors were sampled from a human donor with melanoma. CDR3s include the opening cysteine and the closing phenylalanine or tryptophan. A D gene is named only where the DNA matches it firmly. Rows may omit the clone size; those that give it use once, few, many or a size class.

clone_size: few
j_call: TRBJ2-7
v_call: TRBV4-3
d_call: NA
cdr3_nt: TGCGCCAGCAGCCAAGCCTCTGGGGAGGCTAACGAGCAGTACTTC
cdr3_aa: CASSQASGEANEQYF

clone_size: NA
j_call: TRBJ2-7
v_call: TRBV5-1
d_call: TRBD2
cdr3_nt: TGCGCCAGCACCGACTTGGTCCCAGCGGGGGGCACCTCCTACGAGCAGTACTTC
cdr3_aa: CASTDLVPAGGTSYEQYF

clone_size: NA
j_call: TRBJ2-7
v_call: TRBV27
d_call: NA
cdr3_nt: TGTGCCAGCAGGGGGCAGTACTACGAGCAGTACTTC
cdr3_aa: CASRGQYYEQYF

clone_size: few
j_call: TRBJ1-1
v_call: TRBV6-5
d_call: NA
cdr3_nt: TGTGCCAGCAGTTACGGGGCAGGGAACACTGAAGCTTTCTTT
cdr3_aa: CASSYGAGNTEAFF

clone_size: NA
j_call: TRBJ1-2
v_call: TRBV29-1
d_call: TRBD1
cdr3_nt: TGCAGCGTTTACGGGACAGGGACGGGAAATGGCTACACCTTC
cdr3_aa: CSVYGTGTGNGYTF

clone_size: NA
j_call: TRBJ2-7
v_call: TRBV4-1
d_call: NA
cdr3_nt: TGCGCCAGCAGCCAGGAGGTGGCCTACGAGCAGTACTTC
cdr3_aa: CASSQEVAYEQYF

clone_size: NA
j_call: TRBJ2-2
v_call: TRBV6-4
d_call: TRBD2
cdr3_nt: TGTGCCACCCGAGCGGGGGCAGACACCGGGGAGCTGTTTTTT
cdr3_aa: CATRAGADTGELFF

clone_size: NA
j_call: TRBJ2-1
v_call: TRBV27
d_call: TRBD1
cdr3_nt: TGTGCCAGCAGTGCGACAGGGCACAATGAGCAGTTCTTC
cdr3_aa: CASSATGHNEQFF

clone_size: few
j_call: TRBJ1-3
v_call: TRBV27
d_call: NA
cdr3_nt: TGTGCCAGCAGTTTATCTCCCAGCTCTGGAAACACCATATATTTT
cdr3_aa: CASSLSPSSGNTIYF

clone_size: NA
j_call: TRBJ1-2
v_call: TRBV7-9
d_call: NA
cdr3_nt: TGTGCCAGCAGCTTAAAGACAGCGAGTGGCTACACCTTC
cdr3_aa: CASSLKTASGYTF

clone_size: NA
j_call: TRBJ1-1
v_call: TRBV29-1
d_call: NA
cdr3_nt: TGCAGCGCAATGGACGGACTAAACACTGAAGCTTTCTTT
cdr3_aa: CSAMDGLNTEAFF

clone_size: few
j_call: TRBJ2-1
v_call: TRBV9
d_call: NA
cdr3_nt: TGTGCCAGCAGCGTAGGGGGAGGCTCTGAGCAGTTCTTC
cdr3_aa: CASSVGGGSEQFF

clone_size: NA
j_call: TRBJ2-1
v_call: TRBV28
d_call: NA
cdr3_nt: TGTGCCAGCAGTGGTATTAGCGGCCCCTCCTACAATGAGCAGTTCTTC
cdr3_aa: CASSGISGPSYNEQFF

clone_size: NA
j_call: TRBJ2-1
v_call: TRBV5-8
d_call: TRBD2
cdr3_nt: TGTGCCAGCAGCGTACTAGCGGGGGGGCGCAATGAGCAGTTCTTC
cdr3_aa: CASSVLAGGRNEQFF

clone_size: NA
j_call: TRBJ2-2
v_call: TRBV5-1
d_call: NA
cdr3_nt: TGCGCCAGCATGCTAATCCCAGGGGCTATGGACGGGGAGCTGTTTTTT
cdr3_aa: CASMLIPGAMDGELFF

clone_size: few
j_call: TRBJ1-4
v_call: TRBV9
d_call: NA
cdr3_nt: TGTGCCAGCAGCCCAAGGGGCAGATTTGGGGCTAATGAAAAACTGTTTTTT
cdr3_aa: CASSPRGRFGANEKLFF

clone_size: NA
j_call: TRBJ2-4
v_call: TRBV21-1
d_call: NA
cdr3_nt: TGTGCCAGCAGCAAAGTTTTCTCTTTCTTAGCCAAAAACATTCAGTACTTC
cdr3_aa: CASSKVFSFLAKNIQYF

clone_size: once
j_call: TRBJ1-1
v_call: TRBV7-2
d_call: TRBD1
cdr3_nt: TGTGCCAGCAGCCACAGGACAGGGAAAGGGCCTGAAGCTTTCTTT
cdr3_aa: CASSHRTGKGPEAFF

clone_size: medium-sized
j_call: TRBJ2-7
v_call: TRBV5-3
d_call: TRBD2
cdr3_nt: TGTGCCAGAAGCTTAACTAGCGGGGGGGCCTACGAGCAGTACTTC
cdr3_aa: CARSLTSGGAYEQYF

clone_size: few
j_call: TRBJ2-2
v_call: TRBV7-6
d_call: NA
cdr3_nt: TGTGCCAGCAGAGGATTGGAAGCGACGAACACCGGGGAGCTGTTTTTT
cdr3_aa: CASRGLEATNTGELFF

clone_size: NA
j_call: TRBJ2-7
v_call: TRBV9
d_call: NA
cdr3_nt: TGTGCCAGCAGCGTAGTGTCAGATTCCTACGAGCAGTACTTC
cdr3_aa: CASSVVSDSYEQYF

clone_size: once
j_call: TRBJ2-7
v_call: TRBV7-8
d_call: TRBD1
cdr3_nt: TGTGCCAGCAGCCCGGAGACAGGGATGGGGGCCTACGAGCAGTACTTC
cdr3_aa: CASSPETGMGAYEQYF

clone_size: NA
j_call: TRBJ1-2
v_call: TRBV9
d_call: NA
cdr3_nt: TGTGCCAGCAGCCCGGGCGGGGTCGGTGGCTACACCTTC
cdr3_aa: CASSPGGVGGYTF

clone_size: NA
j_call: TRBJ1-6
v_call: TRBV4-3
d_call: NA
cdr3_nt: TGCGCCAGCAGCCCCGACAGTTGGACCAATTCACCCCTCCACTTT
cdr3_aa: CASSPDSWTNSPLHF

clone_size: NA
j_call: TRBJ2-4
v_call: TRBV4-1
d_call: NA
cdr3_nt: TGCGCCAGCAGCCAAGGGGGCATCAGACTTCAGTACTTC
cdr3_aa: CASSQGGIRLQYF

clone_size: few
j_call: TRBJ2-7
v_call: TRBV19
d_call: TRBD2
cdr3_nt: TGTGCCAGTAGTCCCGGACTAGGGCCCTACGAGCAGTACTTC
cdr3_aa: CASSPGLGPYEQYF

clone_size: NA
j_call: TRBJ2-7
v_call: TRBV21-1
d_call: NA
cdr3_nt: TGTGCCAGCAGCAAAGGACCCCTAGCGGGGGGCCTATACGAGCAGTACTTC
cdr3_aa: CASSKGPLAGGLYEQYF

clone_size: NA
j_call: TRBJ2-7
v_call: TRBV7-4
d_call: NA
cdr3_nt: TGTGCCAGCAGCTCGTTTGACGAGCAGTACTTC
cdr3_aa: CASSSFDEQYF

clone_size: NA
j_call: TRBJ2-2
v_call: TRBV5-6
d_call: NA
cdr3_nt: TGTGCCAGCAGCCCTGAGAGCCACGCGAACACCGGGGAGCTGTTTTTT
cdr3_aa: CASSPESHANTGELFF

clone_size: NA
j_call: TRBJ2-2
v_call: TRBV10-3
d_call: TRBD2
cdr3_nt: TGTGCCGCCGCTGGGGGGGGTCACACCGGGGAGCTGTTTTTT
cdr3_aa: CAAAGGGHTGELFF

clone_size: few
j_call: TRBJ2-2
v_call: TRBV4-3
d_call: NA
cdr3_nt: TGCGCCAGCAGCCAAGATCTTTTGTTGACCGGGGAGCTGTTTTTT
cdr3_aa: CASSQDLLLTGELFF

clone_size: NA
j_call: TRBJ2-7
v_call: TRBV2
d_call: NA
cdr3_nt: TGTGCCAGCAGTCCTGTCTCCTACGAGCAGTACTTC
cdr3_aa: CASSPVSYEQYF

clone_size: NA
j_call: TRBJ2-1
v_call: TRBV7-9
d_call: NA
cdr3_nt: TGTGCCAGCAGCCATGCAGGGAGGGGGAATGAGCAGTTCTTC
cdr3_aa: CASSHAGRGNEQFF

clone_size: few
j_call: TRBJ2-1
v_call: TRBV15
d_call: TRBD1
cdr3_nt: TGTGCCACCAGCGGGCGGACAGGGAGGAATGAGCAGTTCTTC
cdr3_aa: CATSGRTGRNEQFF

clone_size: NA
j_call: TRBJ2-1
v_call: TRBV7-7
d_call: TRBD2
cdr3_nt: TGTGCTAGCAGCCCTAGGGCGGGGGGGCCTTTTGGCGAGCAGTTCTTC
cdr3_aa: CASSPRAGGPFGEQFF

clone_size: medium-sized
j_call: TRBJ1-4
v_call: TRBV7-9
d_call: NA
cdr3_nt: TGTGCCAGCAGCCCTTCAGGGGTGTACGAAAAACTGTTTTTT
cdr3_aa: CASSPSGVYEKLFF

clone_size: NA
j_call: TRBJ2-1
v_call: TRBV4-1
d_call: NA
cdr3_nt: TGCGCCAGCAGCCAAGATGTGGCGGGGTCCTTATACAATGAGCAGTTCTTC
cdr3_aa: CASSQDVAGSLYNEQFF

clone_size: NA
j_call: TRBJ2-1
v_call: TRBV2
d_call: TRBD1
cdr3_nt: TGTGCCAGCAGGGCCGACAGGGGATTCTACAATGAGCAGTTCTTC
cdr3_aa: CASRADRGFYNEQFF

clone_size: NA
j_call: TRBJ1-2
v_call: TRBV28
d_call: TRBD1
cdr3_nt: TGTGCCAGCAGAATTCCGGGACAGGGGCGCGGCTACACCTTC
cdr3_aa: CASRIPGQGRGYTF

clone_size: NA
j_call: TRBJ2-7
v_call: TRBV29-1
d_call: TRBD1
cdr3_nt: TGCAGCGTTCCTGACAGGGAGTCCTACGAGCAGTACTTC
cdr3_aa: CSVPDRESYEQYF

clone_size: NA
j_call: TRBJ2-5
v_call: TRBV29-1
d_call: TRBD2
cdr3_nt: TGCAGCGTTGAAGGACTAGCGGGGGTGTTCCAAGAGACCCAGTACTTC
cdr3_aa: CSVEGLAGVFQETQYF

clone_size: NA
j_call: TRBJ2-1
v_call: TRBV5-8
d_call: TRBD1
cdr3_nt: TGTGCCAGCAGCGATGGGACAGGCTACAATGAGCAGTTCTTC
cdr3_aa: CASSDGTGYNEQFF

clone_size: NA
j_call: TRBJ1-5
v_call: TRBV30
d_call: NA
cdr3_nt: TGTACCTGGAGTGCCCGAAGGGGGAAGGGGCAGCCCCAGCATTTT
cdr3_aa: CTWSARRGKGQPQHF

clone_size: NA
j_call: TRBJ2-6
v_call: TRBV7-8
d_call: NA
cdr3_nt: TGTGCCAGCAGCCCCTTCTCTGGGGCCAACGTCCTGACTTTC
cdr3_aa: CASSPFSGANVLTF

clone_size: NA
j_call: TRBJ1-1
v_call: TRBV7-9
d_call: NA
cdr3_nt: TGTGCCAGCAGCTTAGCTGAAGGGGCGTGCACTGAAGCTTTCTTT
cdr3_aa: CASSLAEGACTEAFF

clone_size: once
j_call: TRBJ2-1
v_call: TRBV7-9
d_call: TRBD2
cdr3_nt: TGTGCCAGCAGCCACTATAGCGGGGCCTCCTACAATGAGCAGTTCTTC
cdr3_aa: CASSHYSGASYNEQFF

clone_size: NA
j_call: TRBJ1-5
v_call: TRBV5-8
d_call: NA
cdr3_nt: TGTGCCAGCAGCTTACAGGGCTATAGCAATCAGCCCCAGCATTTT
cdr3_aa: CASSLQGYSNQPQHF

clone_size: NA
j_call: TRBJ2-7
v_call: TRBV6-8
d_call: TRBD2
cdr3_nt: TGTGCCAGCAGTTATGAGGGTCATCCTAGCGGGGGCCTGAAATATAACTACGAGCAGTACTTC
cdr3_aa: CASSYEGHPSGGLKYNYEQYF

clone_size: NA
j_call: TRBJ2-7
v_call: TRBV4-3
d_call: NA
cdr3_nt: TGCGCCAGCAGCCAAGAAGGACCGTCGGGATACGAGCAGTACTTC
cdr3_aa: CASSQEGPSGYEQYF

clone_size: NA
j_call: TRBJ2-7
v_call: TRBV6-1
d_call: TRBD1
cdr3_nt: TGTGCCAGCAGTCTGAGGGACAGGGGCTACGAGCAGTACTTC
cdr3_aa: CASSLRDRGYEQYF

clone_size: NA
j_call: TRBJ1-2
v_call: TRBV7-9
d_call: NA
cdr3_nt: TGTGCCAGCAGCTCCCGGGACACCAATTTCCTCTATGGCTACACCTTC
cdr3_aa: CASSSRDTNFLYGYTF

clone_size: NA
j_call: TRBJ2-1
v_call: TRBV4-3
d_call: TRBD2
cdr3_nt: TGCGCCAGCAGCCAAGAAGTCAGCGGGGGCCTGGGGTGGCAGTTCTTC
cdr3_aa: CASSQEVSGGLGWQFF

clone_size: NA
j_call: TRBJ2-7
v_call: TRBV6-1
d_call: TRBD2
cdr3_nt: TGTGCCAGCAGTGAAGGGACTAGCGGCTCCTACGAGCAGTACTTC
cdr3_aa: CASSEGTSGSYEQYF

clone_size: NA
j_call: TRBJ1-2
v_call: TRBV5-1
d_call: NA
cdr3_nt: TGCGCCAGCAGCTTTGGAGGGGATGGCTACACCTTC
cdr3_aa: CASSFGGDGYTF

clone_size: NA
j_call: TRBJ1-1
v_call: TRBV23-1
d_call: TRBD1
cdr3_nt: TGCGCCAGCAGTCTACGACAGGGGTGGGCTGAAGCTTTCTTT
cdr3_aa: CASSLRQGWAEAFF

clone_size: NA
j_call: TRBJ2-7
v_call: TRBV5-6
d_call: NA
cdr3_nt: TGTGCCAGCAGCTTGGAAGGCAGGGACTACGAGCAGTACTTC
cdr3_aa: CASSLEGRDYEQYF

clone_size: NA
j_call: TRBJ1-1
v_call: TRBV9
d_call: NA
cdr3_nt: TGTGCCAGCAGCCCCCTACAGGGTGAAACTGAAGCTTTCTTT
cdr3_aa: CASSPLQGETEAFF

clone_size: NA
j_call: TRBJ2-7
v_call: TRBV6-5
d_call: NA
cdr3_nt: TGTGCCAGCAGTTACTCGAGCACCTCCTACGAGCAGTACTTC
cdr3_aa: CASSYSSTSYEQYF

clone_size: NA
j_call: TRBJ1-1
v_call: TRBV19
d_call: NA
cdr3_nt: TGTGCCAGTAGTGTAAGCCGAACGTTCGAAACTGAAGCTTTCTTT
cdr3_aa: CASSVSRTFETEAFF

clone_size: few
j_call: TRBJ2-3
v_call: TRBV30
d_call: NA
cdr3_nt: TGTGCCTGGAGTGCAACCAGTGGCCCCACAGATACGCAGTATTTT
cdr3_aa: CAWSATSGPTDTQYF